Listed here is a single T cell receptor beta chain. Antigen specificity is unknown. The data were taken from a study of cytomegalovirus exposure and HLA in healthy donors. Whole-study results and caveats: Associated with HLA alleles at 0.05 false discovery rate in a later analysis were around 17,000 TCR beta sequences.

Primers included in the PCR were 60 Vbeta and 13 Jbeta primers. Profiled with immunoSEQ multiplex PCR; TCRdb holds only in-frame clones, not every one. This table holds 150,000 to 200,000 clones, around 83% found once. CDR3 length equals 14 residues. With 5 bases removed from V and 4 bases from J, the gap between germline ends came to 12 bases. Per germline, CDR1 SGHTA and CDR2 FQGNSA. The chain combines TRBV7-2 with TRBJ2-1; tentatively, D is TRBD1 (6 bases). The origin of this receptor is a man aged 35 to 55 in good health and CMV-seropositive. Specimen: PBMCs. CDR3 coding DNA: TGTGCCAGCAGCCCGAGTGGACAGTACAATGAGCAGTTCTTC. Amino acid sequence: CASSPSGQYNEQFF.